The clone carrying this T cell receptor beta chain appeared a few times. Its matching antigen is unknown. The data were taken from a study of cytomegalovirus exposure and HLA in healthy donors. Unrecorded immune exposures were likely, despite nominal health at sampling. The length of the CDR3 is 14 residues. Trimming left V 10 bases short and J 3 bases short, with 19 bases between. The germline V gene has CDR1 ENHRY and CDR2 SYGVKD. Study-wide points: TCR beta V segments were, for the most part, productive about 87% or about 30% of the time in an earlier analysis. Diagnosis of cytomegalovirus status made by the classifier reportedly showed high specificity and sensitivity.

The PCR made use of 60 Vbeta and 13 Jbeta primers. Generated by immunoSEQ multiplex PCR, the TCRdb table keeps only in-frame clones and is missing some. This sample has around 180,000 clones, with about 80% found just once. The receptor's source is a middle-aged woman in good health and CMV-seronegative. The chain uses TRBV10-3 and TRBJ2-7; TRBD2 is a possible D gene (6 bases). The sequenced sample was PBMCs. DNA of the CDR3: TGTGCCACCACGGCGGGCGGGACTGACTACGAGCAGTACTTC. Amino acid sequence: CATTAGGTDYEQYF.